This T cell receptor beta chain derives from a study of blood T cells in healthy people across ages. The second PCR ran about 6 to 12 cycles with a sample-barcoded 5' primer and J-beta primers. Each CDR3 protein is one row after TCRdb ran MiXCR on the 5' RACE reads. Counted here are about a million distinct CDR3 sequences, 45% to 60% occurring once; the ten biggest clones make up over 20%. V lost 6 bases and J 5 bases, leaving 19 bases between the germline ends. This CDR3 comprises 15 residues. This receptor was obtained from a woman between 55 and 75 years old in good health. This chain joins TRBV12-3 or TRBV12-4 and TRBJ2-5; weak D call: TRBD2 (6 bases). The sample comprised blood. In DNA form, the CDR3 reads TGTGCCAGCAGCATCGATTGGGGGAGCGGGGAGACCCAGTACTTC. Amino acid sequence: CASSIDWGSGETQYF.